The present T cell receptor beta chain was sequenced within a study of T cell repertoires in cytomegalovirus infection. Study-wide context: The authors relied on CMV epitopes, both recently identified HLA-C-restricted and well-studied HLA-B-restricted.

V lost 4 bases and J 1 base, leaving 7 bases between the germline ends. There are 12 residues in the CDR3. CDR1 and CDR2 from the germline V gene are SQVTM and ANQGSEA. This clonotype has more than one count but fewer than ten. The target antigen is unknown. Study-wide points: Pooled public TCR beta family frequency picked out CMV carriers with the relevant HLA. Dominating the ex vivo response were TCR beta clonotypes that were CMV-specific and HLA-C-restricted.

TCRdb used MiXCR to reprocess the reads, holding one entry per CDR3 protein. Found here are roughly 110,000 distinct CDR3 sequences, around 30% of them singletons; the top ten hold approximately 41%. V and J are TRBV29-1 and TRBJ1-1, with no clear D. The clonotype originates from a human donor in good health (CMV status not recorded). Some clones in this sample may be carry-over from other donors' samples. Sequenced here: CD8+ T cells from cultured PBMCs, sampled from culture after CMV antigen stimulation. This CDR3 reads CSVGAENTEAFF. CDR3 sequence (DNA): TGCAGCGTTGGGGCCGAGAACACTGAAGCTTTCTTT.